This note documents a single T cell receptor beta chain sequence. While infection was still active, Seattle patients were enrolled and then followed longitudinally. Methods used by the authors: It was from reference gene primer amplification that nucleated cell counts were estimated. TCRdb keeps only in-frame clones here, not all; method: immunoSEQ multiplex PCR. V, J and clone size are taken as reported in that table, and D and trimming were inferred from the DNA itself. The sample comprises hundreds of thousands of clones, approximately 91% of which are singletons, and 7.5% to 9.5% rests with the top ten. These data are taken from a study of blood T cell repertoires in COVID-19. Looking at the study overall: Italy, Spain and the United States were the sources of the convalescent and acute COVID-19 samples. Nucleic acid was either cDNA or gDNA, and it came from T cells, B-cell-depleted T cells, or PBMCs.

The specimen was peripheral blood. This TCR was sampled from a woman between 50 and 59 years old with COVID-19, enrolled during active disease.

For the CDR3, the DNA is TGTGCCTGGAGTGTACGTCAGGGAGAGACCCAGTACTTC. Translated, it gives CAWSVRQGETQYF. This sequence joins TRBV30 and TRBJ2-5; the D gene is possibly TRBD1 (5 bases). Trimming cost V 0 bases and J 4 bases, with 9 bases left between them. Germline V gene data show CDR1 as GTSNPN and CDR2 as SVGIG (reference sequence). CDR3 length: 13 amino acids.